This T cell receptor (beta chain) was found in a study of response to subunit inactivated influenza vaccine. A single record per CDR3 protein comes from TCRdb applying MiXCR to the RT-PCR reads. The table includes roughly 760,000 distinct CDR3 sequences, 20% to 25% detected once. Trimming left V 5 bases short and J 5 bases short, with 13 bases between. Germline V gene sequence: CDR1 LGHDT, CDR2 YNNKEL (reference sequence). The CDR3 is 13 amino acids. This clonotype was recorded once. Its antigen is currently unknown. Findings and caveats of the study: With each seasonal influenza vaccination, the authors suggested, few new T cells are recruited.

The chain is built from TRBV3-1 and TRBJ2-7, with D perhaps TRBD1 (6 bases). The sequencing here drew on PBMCs from blood, taken around 5 days after vaccination. The TCR originated in a man in his fifties who received an inactivated influenza vaccine. CDR3 DNA sequence: TGTGCCAGCAGCTTGATCCAGGGGAACGAGCAGTACTTC. It translates to CASSLIQGNEQYF.